This TCR beta chain derives from a study of blood T cell repertoires in COVID-19. The wider study: The samples span acute and convalescent COVID-19 from the United States, Italy and Spain. T cells, B-cell-depleted T cells, or PBMCs supplied cDNA or gDNA.

Profiled with immunoSEQ multiplex PCR; TCRdb holds only in-frame clones, not every one. This sample has some 170,000 clones; approximately 86% occur once, and the top ten carry around 3.9%. The CDR3 sequence is 15 residues long. V trimming: 6 bases; J trimming: 14 bases; junction bases outside the gene matches: 14. Germline CDR1 is MDHEN and CDR2 is SYDVKM. The chain is built from TRBV28 and TRBJ2-5; 14 bases match TRBD2. Sample: peripheral blood. The clonotype originates from a woman aged 55-69 years who had recovered from COVID-19. Written as DNA, the CDR3 is TGTGCCAGCAGCGGGACTAGCGGGGGCCGGGAGACGCCTTACTTC. Amino acid sequence: CASSGTSGGRETPYF.